One and the same sample provided the 20 T cell receptor beta chains below, sequenced in a study of shared clonotypes between healthy human individuals (dated by TCRdb to about 2020). Receptors were amplified or captured by the immunoSEQ multiplex PCR assay. Here the immuneACCESS table is served through TCRdb, limited to in-frame sequences with V and J called. Missing clones are a known gap in these copies; in checked studies unresolved V genes cover under half, and the rest lacks a known reason. The sample table contains 2 million to 2.5 million clones; only one count was recorded for approximately 93% of them. 0.39% of the sample is held by the ten biggest clonotypes. Sequencing was carried out using naive CD4+ T cells from PBMCs. The cell subset or site label of this sample denotes: CD45RA+ positively selected. These receptors were obtained from a man younger than 35 in good health. Some clones in this sample may be carry-over from other donors' samples.

The chain carries TRBV6-1 and TRBJ2-7, with a possible D match to TRBD1 (6 bases). The CDR3 sequence is 14 residues long. From germline, CDR1 is MNHNS and CDR2 SASEGT. Deletions cut 3 bases from V and 3 bases from J, with 12 bases between. CDR3 residues: CASSEGATFYEQYF. The DNA for the CDR3 is TGTGCCAGCAGTGAGGGGGCTACATTCTACGAGCAGTACTTC.

The gene calls are TRBV6-5 and TRBJ1-2, with 7 bases aligning to TRBD1. V dropped 6 bases and J dropped 7; count of bases not matched to a gene: 8. Per germline, CDR1 MNHEY and CDR2 SVGAGI. The CDR3 is 13 amino acids. CDR3 amino acids: CASRLTTGPGYTF. The CDR3 region has the DNA TGTGCCAGCAGGCTGACGACAGGGCCTGGCTACACCTTC.

The chain uses TRBV6-4 and TRBJ1-5; D is undetermined. Germline assignment: CDR1 MRHNA and CDR2 SNTAGT. The CDR3 is made up of 13 amino acids. The ends were cut back, 6 bases at V and 1 base at J, with 7 bases in the middle. The CDR3 DNA is TGTGCCAGCAGCCCCGGGAGCAATCAGCCCCAGCATTTT. Encoded protein: CASSPGSNQPQHF.

J is TRBJ1-2 and V is TRBV28, with D possibly matching TRBD1 (6 bases). This CDR3 contains 13 residues. The ends were cut back, 5 bases at V and 4 bases at J, with 11 bases in the middle. The germline CDR1 and CDR2 sequences are MDHEN and SYDVKM. The CDR3 reads CASSIGGSYGYTF. DNA of the CDR3: TGTGCCAGCAGTATAGGGGGAAGCTATGGCTACACCTTC.

V and J are TRBV5-1 and TRBJ2-5; D gene unclear. This CDR3 has 13 residues. V was cut by 0 bases and J by 4 bases, with 7 bases left in between. The germline gives CDR1 SGHRS, CDR2 YFSETQ. The CDR3 DNA is TGCGCCAGCAGCTTGGCCTTTGGAGAGACCCAGTACTTC. Its protein is CASSLAFGETQYF.

This chain links TRBV5-8 with TRBJ2-7; 7 bases fit TRBD2. Trimming at V came to 0 bases and at J to 1 base, leaving 13 bases not matched to a gene. The CDR3 totals 18 residues. In germline, CDR1 is SGHTS, CDR2 YDEGEE. As DNA, the CDR3 is TGTGCCAGCAGCTTGGGTCGAGCCCCGCTAGCGGAGTCCTACGAGCAGTACTTC. Protein: CASSLGRAPLAESYEQYF. Full variable domain (missing parts from reference TRBV5-8 and TRBJ2-7): EAGVTQSPTHLIKTRGQQATLRCSPISGHTSVYWYQQALGLGLQFLLWYDEGEERNRGNFPPRFSGRQFPNYSSELNVNALELEDSALYLCASSLGRAPLAESYEQYFGPGTRLTVT.

The chain links TRBV28 to TRBJ1-2, with D possibly TRBD1 on 5 matching bases. V lost 0 bases and J 4 bases, leaving 12 bases between the germline ends. Germline lookup yields CDR1 MDHEN and CDR2 SYDVKM. The CDR3 length is 15 residues. The CDR3 region is CASSLWRGGGYGYTF. CDR3 nucleotides: TGTGCCAGCAGTTTATGGAGGGGTGGAGGCTATGGCTACACCTTC.

This rearrangement joins TRBV5-1 to TRBJ2-6; TRBD1 aligns across 11 bases. The CDR3 is 19 residues long. The J segment lost 3 bases and the V segment lost 2 bases, leaving 10 bases of the junction unmatched. Germline V gives CDR1 SGHRS, CDR2 YFSETQ. CDR3 DNA sequence: TGCGCCAGCAGCTTAAGAGGGACAGGGGGATTCTATGGGGCCAACGTCCTGACTTTC. Amino acid sequence: CASSLRGTGGFYGANVLTF.

The chain uses TRBV18 and TRBJ2-1; D tentatively fits TRBD1 or TRBD2 (5 bases each). Germline CDR1 is KGHSH and CDR2 is LQKENI. The CDR3 spans 14 residues. V lost 3 bases and J 5 bases, leaving 11 bases between the germline ends. Here the CDR3 reads CASSPRDGNNEQFF. The CDR3 DNA is TGTGCCAGCTCACCCCGGGACGGCAACAATGAGCAGTTCTTC. Combining the CDR3 with reference TRBV18 and TRBJ2-1 gives the whole variable domain NAGVMQNPRHLVRRRGQEARLRCSPMKGHSHVYWYRQLPEEGLKFMVYLQKENIIDESGMPKERFSAEFPKEGPSILRIQQVVRGDSAAYFCASSPRDGNNEQFFGPGTRLTVL.

The chain uses TRBV6-5 and TRBJ2-5; D uncertain. Looked up from germline, CDR1 is MNHEY and CDR2 is SVGAGI. The CDR3 spans 13 residues. V lost 7 bases, J lost 3 bases, and 12 bases lay in between. CDR3 residues: CASKAPGEETQYF. The DNA for the CDR3 is TGTGCCAGCAAGGCGCCAGGTGAAGAGACCCAGTACTTC.

This chain joins TRBV29-1 and TRBJ1-2, with D hard to call. This CDR3 contains 13 residues. Germline CDR1 and CDR2: SQVTM and ANQGSEA. V lost 0 bases and J 5 bases, leaving 10 bases between the germline ends. The CDR3 DNA reads as TGCAGCGTTGAAGATCCCCGGTGGTATGGCTACACCTTC. Residues: CSVEDPRWYGYTF.

V usage is TRBV4-3 and J usage is TRBJ2-6; tentative D call: TRBD2 (5 bases). CDR3 length: 15 residues. Trimming removed 3 bases from V and 1 base from J, with 7 bases in between. The germline gives CDR1 LGHNA, CDR2 YSLEER. Here the CDR3 DNA reads TGCGCCAGCAGCCACGAGGGTTCTGGGGCCAACGTCCTGACTTTC. Protein: CASSHEGSGANVLTF.

The chain employs TRBV4-3 and TRBJ2-5; D perhaps matches TRBD2 (5 bases). This CDR3 has 15 residues. Looked up from germline, CDR1 is LGHNA and CDR2 is YSLEER. V lost 4 bases and J 5 bases, leaving 17 bases between the germline ends. Here the CDR3 DNA reads TGCGCCAGCAGCCCCCACGGAGGAGTAGACGAGACCCAGTACTTC. Protein sequence: CASSPHGGVDETQYF.

On this clone itself: This specimen includes other DNA sequences encoding the same CDR3. The J gene is TRBJ2-6, the V gene TRBV28, with D uncertain. V lost 6 bases and J lost 2, with 5 bases in between. Germline CDR1 MDHEN, CDR2 SYDVKM. This CDR3 comprises 13 residues. The CDR3 spells CASSRPGANVLTF. Here the CDR3 DNA reads TGTGCCAGCAGCCGCCCTGGGGCCAACGTCCTGACTTTC.

The chain recombines TRBV7-9 with TRBJ2-7; unclear D gene. V lost 0 bases, J lost 4 bases, and 7 bases lay in between. Germline V lookup: CDR1 SEHNR, CDR2 FQNEAQ (reference sequence). The CDR3 extends over 13 amino acids. The CDR3: CASSLAPLYEQYF. CDR3 nucleotide sequence: TGTGCCAGCAGCTTAGCGCCCCTTTACGAGCAGTACTTC.

The chain uses TRBV27 and TRBJ2-3, with TRBD1 identical over 10 bases. The CDR3 totals 16 residues. V shed 3 bases and J 4 bases; nucleotides not matched to a gene: 7. The V gene's germline CDR1 is MNHEY and CDR2 SMNVEV (reference sequence). In DNA, the CDR3 is TGTGCCAGCAGTTTTCGGGACAGGGGAGGGCCAGATACGCAGTATTTT. Translating gives CASSFRDRGGPDTQYF.

In the case of this clone: The sample has other DNA sequences that encode this CDR3 too. The chain employs TRBV20-1 and TRBJ2-3; 7 bases align to TRBD2. Trimming at V came to 5 bases and at J to 5 bases, leaving 1 base not matched to a gene. CDR1 and CDR2 (germline): DFQATT, SNEGSKA (reference sequence). This CDR3 has 11 amino acids. CDR3 loop: CSAGRGDTQYF. Written as DNA, the CDR3 is TGCAGTGCTGGGAGGGGAGATACGCAGTATTTT.

This sequence joins TRBV29-1 and TRBJ2-3; D is tentatively TRBD1 or TRBD2 (5 bases each). V was shortened by 7 bases and J by 7 bases, with 21 bases between the two germline ends. The CDR3 length is 14 residues. Per the germline V gene, CDR1 is SQVTM and CDR2 is ANQGSEA. DNA of the CDR3: TGCAGCGCCTTGAGGCCGGGACGGAGGTATACGCAGTATTTT. Protein: CSALRPGRRYTQYF.

This clone was recorded once. The genes are TRBV30 and TRBJ2-2, with 9 bases lining up with TRBD1. V lost 2 bases and J lost 0; bases outside the gene matches: 7. This CDR3 is built from 17 residues. The germline V gene has CDR1 GTSNPN and CDR2 SVGIG (reference sequence). CDR3 amino acids: CAWSLDRGRSNTGELFF. The CDR3 bases are TGTGCCTGGAGTCTGGACAGGGGAAGATCGAACACCGGGGAGCTGTTTTTT. Filled out from reference TRBV30 and TRBJ2-2, the complete variable domain reads SQTIHQWPATLVQPVGSPLSLECTVEGTSNPNLYWYRQAAGRGLQLLFYSVGIGQISSEVPQNLSASRPQDRQFILSSKKLLLSDSGFYLCAWSLDRGRSNTGELFFGEGSRLTVL.

Regarding this clone: One end of the junction is discordant with germline, which a read error may explain. The rearrangement links TRBV18 to TRBJ1-2; 7 bases fit TRBD1. Germline CDR1 KGHSH, CDR2 LQKENI. This CDR3 is built from 12 residues. The CDR3 region is CANSETGPGYTF. CDR3 DNA sequence: TGTGCCAACTCAGAGACAGGGCCCGGCTACACCTTC.